This T cell receptor (beta chain) was profiled in a study of blood T cell repertoires in COVID-19. Background on the study: T cells, B-cell-depleted T cells, or PBMCs supplied cDNA or gDNA.

The protocol was immunoSEQ multiplex PCR, while the TCRdb copy is restricted to in-frame clones and leaves out a portion. The table has roughly 360,000 clones, 70% to 90% seen once; the top ten hold approximately 1.2%. CDR1 is SGHTA and CDR2 is FQGNSA in the germline V gene. The CDR3 length is 15 residues. Trimming took 3 bases from V and 0 from J, leaving 11 bases between them. Recruits, aged 18 to 89 years, lived in 24 US areas. The sample consisted of PBMCs or T cells enriched from blood (not recorded which). The clonotype originates from a man aged 25-45 years who had recovered from COVID-19. This chain links TRBV7-2 with TRBJ1-1; D is unresolved. The DNA of the CDR3 is TGTGCCAGCAGCTTCGCCCGAACGGTGAACACTGAAGCTTTCTTT. Protein sequence: CASSFARTVNTEAFF.